This T cell receptor (beta chain) was found in a study of cytotoxic CD8 clonotypes in ibrutinib-treated CLL. On the study more broadly: Among the patients, about a dozen presented as relapsed/refractory and 15 as treatment-naive; around 18 showed unmutated IGHV. Productive templates per sample averaged roughly 250,000; productive rearrangements, 85,000 to 95,000.

With sequencing, the targeted depth ranged from 1 in 200,000 to 1 in 1 million T cells. Here immunoSEQ multiplex PCR was the method, and the copy in TCRdb shows in-frame clones only, minus some. This sample has over 200,000 clones; 65% to 80% occur once, and the top ten carry 5.9%. Germline V gene sequence: CDR1 SGHDT, CDR2 YYEEEE. This CDR3 has 13 amino acids. J lost 9 bases, V lost 7 bases, and 12 bases had no gene match. Note on this clone: The target antigen is unknown.

Study results and limitations: Timing of sampling differed between sustained-remission and progressing patients.

The genes are TRBV5-6 and TRBJ1-2; 7 bases are a match to TRBD1. Sequenced here: PBMCs, sampled after 12 months of ibrutinib treatment. The clonotype originates from a human donor with chronic lymphocytic leukemia. CDR3 nucleotide sequence: TGTGCCAGCCGAACCGACAGGGCTCTGCGCTACACCTTC. Translated, it gives CASRTDRALRYTF. The full variable domain, rest sourced from reference TRBV5-6 and TRBJ1-2, is DAGVTQSPTHLIKTRGQQVTLRCSPKSGHDTVSWYQQALGQGPQFIFQYYEEEERQRGNFPDRFSGHQFPNYSSELNVNALLLGDSALYLCASRTDRALRYTFGSGTRLTVV.